The rows below give T cell receptor beta chains drawn from one sample of a study of Ad26.COV2.S vaccination and SARS-CoV-2 variants. Libraries were prepared by immunoSEQ multiplex PCR; TCRdb keeps only in-frame clonotypes and omits some of them. Altogether about 320,000 clones are present, just over 85% being singletons, with the ten largest covering 1.5% to 2%. The source was peripheral blood, collected in a trial of Ad26.COV2.S vaccine versus placebo. These receptor sequences come from a person between 18 and 60 years old who received the Ad26.COV2.S COVID-19 vaccine or a placebo. Each CDR3 is given with its conserved first and last residue. D genes are given only for firm matches. Clone size, where shown, is once, few, many, or a class for clones that have expanded.

TRBD1 TRBJ2-3 NA TRBV4-1 TGCGCCAGCAGCCAATATCTCCCGGGACAGGGAGCAGATACGCAGTATTTT CASSQYLPGQGADTQYF
NA TRBJ2-1 NA TRBV6-2/TRBV6-3 TGTGCCAGCAGTTATAGCAGTTACTCCTACAATGAGCAGTTCTTC CASSYSSYSYNEQFF
TRBD1 TRBJ1-1 NA TRBV5-1 TGCGCCAGCAGCCCAGGACGACAGGGGGTAGAAGCTTTCTTT CASSPGRQGVEAFF
NA TRBJ2-2 NA TRBV4-1 TGCGCCAGCAGCCCTCGGACAGCGAACACCGGGGAGCTGTTTTTT CASSPRTANTGELFF
TRBD1 TRBJ1-5 once TRBV2 TGTGCCAGCAGTAGGGGACAGACCTTATCTATATACAATCAGCCCCAGCATTTT CASSRGQTLSIYNQPQHF
TRBD2 TRBJ2-2 NA TRBV7-2 TGTGCCAGCAGCGCGGGGGCTAGCGGGGTGGGGGAGCTGTTTTTT CASSAGASGVGELFF
NA TRBJ1-6 NA TRBV3-1/TRBV3-2 TGTGCCAGCAGCCAGGGGGCAGGAAATTCACCCCTCCACTTT CASSQGAGNSPLHF
NA TRBJ2-5 NA TRBV7-2 TGTGCCAGCAGCTTTAGGGGGCAAGAGACCCAGTACTTC CASSFRGQETQYF
NA TRBJ1-2 few TRBV5-4 TGTGCCAGCAGCGCGGGCAGGAGTGGCTACACCTTC CASSAGRSGYTF
TRBD1 TRBJ1-5 NA TRBV19 TGTGCCAGTAGTTTGGGACAGGGCAACAATCAGCCCCAGCATTTT CASSLGQGNNQPQHF
TRBD1 TRBJ1-1 NA TRBV19 TGTGCCAGTAGTAGGACAGGGGCTAGAACTGAAGCTTTCTTT CASSRTGARTEAFF
TRBD2 TRBJ2-2 NA TRBV6-5 TGTGCCACCGTTCGGGGGGGGCAAATGACCGGGGAGCTGTTTTTT CATVRGGQMTGELFF
TRBD2 TRBJ2-1 NA TRBV30 TGTGCCTGGAGTTCCAGACTAGCTGGCAATGAGCAGTTCTTC CAWSSRLAGNEQFF
TRBD1 TRBJ2-6 NA TRBV3-1/TRBV3-2 TGTGCCAGCAGCTTACGAGGGGGCGCTGGGGCCAACGTCCTGACTTTC CASSLRGGAGANVLTF
NA TRBJ2-3 NA TRBV5-1 TGCGCCAGCAGCTTGGGGATCGATACGCAGTATTTT CASSLGIDTQYF
NA TRBJ1-5 once TRBV6-2/TRBV6-3 TGTGCCAGCAGTTACAGACAGAGCAATCAGCCCCAGCATTTT CASSYRQSNQPQHF
TRBD1 TRBJ1-2 NA TRBV4-1 TGCGCCAGCAGCCTCTTGACAGGGCTCTATGGCTACACCTTC CASSLLTGLYGYTF
NA TRBJ2-3 NA TRBV5-1 TGCGCCAGCAGCTTGAGGGGGGATACGCAGTATTTT CASSLRGDTQYF
NA TRBJ2-7 NA TRBV14 TGTGCCAGCAGCCAAGGTTCCCACTCCTACGAGCAGTACTTC CASSQGSHSYEQYF
TRBD2 TRBJ2-3 NA TRBV7-3 TGTGCCAGCAGCTTATTTGGGCCCGGGACTAGCACCACAGATACGCAGTATTTT CASSLFGPGTSTTDTQYF
TRBD1 TRBJ2-7 once TRBV7-9 TGTGCCAGCAGCGAGAAGGGGGCCCCTCAGTACTTC CASSEKGAPQYF
NA TRBJ1-4 NA TRBV11-2 TGTGCCAGCGTCCGGGACGGGGTGGGTGAAAAACTGTTTTTT CASVRDGVGEKLFF
NA TRBJ1-2 NA TRBV6-2/TRBV6-3 TGTGCCAGCAGTTCCAGCCAGGCACCAGTCTATGGCTACACCTTC CASSSSQAPVYGYTF
NA TRBJ1-3 NA TRBV6-5 TGTGCCAGCAGTTTTCTTCGCTCTGGAAACACCATATATTTT CASSFLRSGNTIYF
NA TRBJ2-1 NA TRBV18 TGTGCCAGCTCACCACAGGGCGATGAGCAGTTCTTC CASSPQGDEQFF
TRBD2 TRBJ2-1 once TRBV7-2 TGTGCCAGCAGCTCTCCTCGACTAGCTGGGTCCTACAATGAGCAGTTCTTC CASSSPRLAGSYNEQFF
TRBD1 TRBJ2-3 NA TRBV5-1 TGCGCCAGCAGCTTGGCGGGACAGGGGGCGACAGATACGCAGTATTTT CASSLAGQGATDTQYF
NA TRBJ1-4 NA TRBV30 TGTGCCTGGAGGAGGCTCGCAGCAACTAATGAAAAACTGTTTTTT CAWRRLAATNEKLFF
NA TRBJ1-3 NA TRBV9 TGTGCCAGCAGCGTAGAGTTGGGGGCTGGAAACACCATATATTTT CASSVELGAGNTIYF